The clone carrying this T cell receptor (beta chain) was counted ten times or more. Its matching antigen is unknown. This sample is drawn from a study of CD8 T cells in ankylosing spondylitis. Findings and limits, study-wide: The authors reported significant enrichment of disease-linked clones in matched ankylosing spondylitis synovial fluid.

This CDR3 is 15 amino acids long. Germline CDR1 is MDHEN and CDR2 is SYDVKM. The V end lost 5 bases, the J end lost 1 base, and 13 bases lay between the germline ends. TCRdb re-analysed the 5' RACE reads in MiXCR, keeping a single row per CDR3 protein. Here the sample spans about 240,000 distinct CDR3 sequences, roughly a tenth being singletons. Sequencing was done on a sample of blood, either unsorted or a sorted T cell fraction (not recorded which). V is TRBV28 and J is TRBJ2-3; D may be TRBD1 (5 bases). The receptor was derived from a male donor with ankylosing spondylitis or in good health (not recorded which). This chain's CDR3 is CASSPATGGTDTQYF. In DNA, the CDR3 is TGTGCCAGCAGTCCCGCAACAGGAGGCACAGATACGCAGTATTTT.